One sample yielded the 25 T cell receptor beta chains listed below, sequenced in a study of T cell changes during pregnancy in multiple sclerosis. Sequencing used immunoSEQ multiplex PCR; TCRdb keeps in-frame clones, though not all of them. Of tens of thousands of clones listed, roughly 90% are singletons. Sequences were derived from peripheral blood, sampled in the second trimester of pregnancy. The source is a female donor in good health, enrolled as a control in a pregnancy study.

The V and J genes are TRBV9 and TRBJ1-5; 9 bases match TRBD1. The CDR3 consists of 15 residues. V gave up 4 bases and J gave up 5 bases; unmatched junction bases: 7. Germline CDR1 reads SGDLS; CDR2 reads YYNGEE. The CDR3 sequence: CASSLGTGLDQPQHF. The CDR3 DNA reads as TGTGCCAGCAGCCTCGGGACAGGGCTTGATCAGCCCCAGCATTTT.

This chain uses TRBV7-8 with TRBJ2-1; D ambiguous. The length of the CDR3 is 13 residues. Germline values: CDR1 SGHVS, CDR2 FQNEAQ. Trimming removed 0 bases at V and 5 bases at J, with 5 bases between. The CDR3: CASSLALHNEQFF. In DNA, the CDR3 is TGTGCCAGCAGCTTAGCTCTACACAATGAGCAGTTCTTC. Full variable domain (remainder filled in from reference TRBV7-8 and TRBJ2-1): GAGVSQSPRYKVAKRGQDVALRCDPISGHVSLFWYQQALGQGPEFLTYFQNEAQLDKSGLPSDRFFAERPEGSVSTLKIQRTQQEDSAVYLCASSLALHNEQFFGPGTRLTVL.

The chain links TRBV19 to TRBJ2-4; D is perhaps TRBD1 (6 bases). With 6 bases removed from V and 3 bases from J, the gap between germline ends came to 12 bases. The CDR3 runs 14 residues. Germline-derived CDR1 and CDR2 are LNHDA and SQIVND (reference sequence). CDR3 in DNA: TGTGCCAGTAGCCAAACAGGGCTCAAAAACATTCAGTACTTC. This encodes CASSQTGLKNIQYF.

The chain employs TRBV11-2 and TRBJ1-2; a weak D match, TRBD1 (5 bases). From germline, CDR1 is SGHAT and CDR2 FQNNGV. Trimming removed 4 bases from V and 5 bases from J, with 11 bases in between. The CDR3 contains 13 residues. This CDR3 reads CASSSTDSYGYTF. In DNA, the CDR3 is TGTGCCAGCAGCTCCACCGACAGTTATGGCTACACCTTC.

The V and J genes are TRBV30 and TRBJ1-2; D unclear. V dropped 0 bases and J dropped 3 bases, with 8 bases sitting between them. The CDR3 is 13 residues long. Germline V gene data show CDR1 as GTSNPN and CDR2 as SVGIG (reference sequence). The CDR3 coding sequence is TGTGCCTGGAGTGTCGGGGTGGACTATGGCTACACCTTC. This codes for CAWSVGVDYGYTF.

The V and J genes are TRBV30 and TRBJ2-1; 8 nucleotides match TRBD1. The CDR3 contains 14 residues. The trim removed 2 bases at V and 8 bases at J, leaving 8 bases unmatched. The germline CDR1 and CDR2 sequences are GTSNPN and SVGIG (reference sequence). In nucleotides, the CDR3 is TGTGCCTGGAGTATGACAGGGGTTCTGGATGAGCAGTTCTTC. This gives the protein CAWSMTGVLDEQFF.

This chain joins TRBV10-3 and TRBJ2-6, with TRBD1 matching 7 bases. The length of the CDR3 is 17 residues. The germline V gene has CDR1 ENHRY and CDR2 SYGVKD. The ends lost 7 bases at V and 0 bases at J; junction bases unmatched: 9. CDR3 in amino acids: CAIKEGQASSGANVLTF. CDR3 DNA: TGTGCCATCAAAGAAGGACAGGCGTCCTCTGGGGCCAACGTCCTGACTTTC.

The rearrangement links TRBV5-1 to TRBJ2-5; 8 bases are shared with TRBD1. From germline, CDR1 is SGHRS and CDR2 YFSETQ. The CDR3 totals 15 residues. The junction had 6 bases not matched to a gene; V was cut back by 0 bases and J by 5 bases. Here the CDR3 reads CASSLVAGGRETQYF. CDR3 coding DNA: TGCGCCAGCAGCTTGGTGGCAGGGGGCCGGGAGACCCAGTACTTC.

The gene calls are TRBV7-9 and TRBJ1-4; 8 bases agree with TRBD1. V dropped 3 bases and J dropped 7; count of bases not matched to a gene: 19. CDR3 size: 19 residues. Looked up from germline, CDR1 is SEHNR and CDR2 is FQNEAQ (reference sequence). The CDR3 sequence is CASSFVLPGQANLREKLFF. The CDR3, as DNA: TGTGCCAGCAGCTTCGTACTTCCGGGACAGGCTAATTTACGTGAAAAACTGTTTTTT.

CDR3 in DNA: TGTGCCTGGAGTGTATTGGGCCTAAGCTCCTACAATGAGCAGTTCTTC. Amino acid sequence: CAWSVLGLSSYNEQFF. This chain joins TRBV30 and TRBJ2-1; no firm D call. Germline CDR1 and CDR2: GTSNPN and SVGIG (reference sequence). V was trimmed by 0 bases and J by 0 bases, leaving 12 bases between them. This CDR3 contains 16 residues. Looking up the rest from reference TRBV30 and TRBJ2-1 gives the full variable domain: SQTIHQWPATLVQPVGSPLSLECTVEGTSNPNLYWYRQAAGRGLQLLFYSVGIGQISSEVPQNLSASRPQDRQFILSSKKLLLSDSGFYLCAWSVLGLSSYNEQFFGPGTRLTVL.

This chain connects TRBV7-9 to TRBJ2-5; 7 positions agree with TRBD2. This CDR3 has 16 residues. Germline values: CDR1 SEHNR, CDR2 FQNEAQ (reference sequence). V lost 5 bases, J lost 6 bases, and 15 bases stayed unmatched. CDR3 residues: CASSPRNTTSRKTQYF. The DNA for the CDR3 is TGTGCCAGCAGCCCCCGAAACACGACTAGCCGGAAGACCCAGTACTTC.

This chain's CDR3 is CASSARAGVNTDTQYF. DNA of the CDR3: TGTGCCAGCAGTGCCCGAGCGGGGGTCAACACAGATACGCAGTATTTT. The chain joins TRBV25-1 to TRBJ2-3, with 8 bases fitting TRBD2. The CDR3 contains 16 residues. The V and J ends lost 4 bases and 2 bases, in that order; junction bases with no gene match: 8. Germline V gives CDR1 MGHDK, CDR2 SYGVNS.

V and J are TRBV7-9 and TRBJ2-2, with 7 bases identical to TRBD1. V was pared by 3 bases and J by 2 bases, with 6 bases of the junction left unmatched. The germline V gene has CDR1 SEHNR and CDR2 FQNEAQ (reference sequence). The CDR3 is 16 amino acids. The CDR3 coding sequence is TGTGCCAGCAGCTTTGACGGGACAGAAAACACCGGGGAGCTGTTTTTT. Its protein is CASSFDGTENTGELFF.

This clone came up once. The V gene is TRBV6-5, the J gene TRBJ1-3; D perhaps matches TRBD1 (5 bases). Germline values: CDR1 MNHEY, CDR2 SVGAGI. Trimming cost V 8 bases and J 0 bases, with 11 bases left between them. This CDR3 has 14 amino acids. Here the CDR3 reads CASGLTVSGNTIYF. CDR3 nucleotide sequence: TGTGCCAGCGGTTTGACAGTCTCTGGAAACACCATATATTTT.

The chain recombines TRBV6-5 with TRBJ1-5, with 8 bases identical to TRBD1. Germline values: CDR1 MNHEY, CDR2 SVGAGI. V was clipped by 6 bases and J by 4 bases; unmatched bases: 5. CDR3 length: 14 amino acids. CDR3 nucleotide sequence: TGTGCCAGCAGCGAGGGACAGGAGAATCAGCCCCAGCATTTT. Residues: CASSEGQENQPQHF.

The CDR3 loop is CASSPDLDTDTQYF. Written as DNA, the CDR3 is TGTGCCAGCAGTCCTGACTTGGACACAGATACGCAGTATTTT. The rearrangement links TRBV2 to TRBJ2-3; D gene unclear. The germline CDR1 and CDR2 sequences are SNHLY and FYNNEI. V was clipped by 5 bases and J by 2 bases, with 11 bases between them. The length of the CDR3 is 14 residues.

The chain employs TRBV7-2 and TRBJ1-2; a possible D gene is TRBD1 (6 bases). Germline V gene lookup returns CDR1 SGHTA and CDR2 FQGNSA. The CDR3 has 15 amino acids. V lost 4 bases and J lost 5, with 17 bases in between. In DNA form, the CDR3 reads TGTGCCAGCAGCTCGATCCGGACAGAGTTATATGGCTACACCTTC. This translates into CASSSIRTELYGYTF.

V usage is TRBV19 and J usage is TRBJ2-1; D is uncertain. V lost 1 base and J 6 bases, leaving 4 bases between the germline ends. CDR1 LNHDA and CDR2 SQIVND come from the germline V gene (reference sequence). This CDR3 contains 12 residues. In DNA form, the CDR3 reads TGTGCCAGTAGTATAGCCGTCAATGAGCAGTTCTTC. This encodes CASSIAVNEQFF.

The chain combines TRBV27 with TRBJ2-7; 14 bases map to TRBD2. Germline CDR1 reads MNHEY; CDR2 reads SMNVEV (reference sequence). This CDR3 has 19 residues. V was pared by 5 bases and J by 2 bases, with 14 bases of the junction left unmatched. CDR3 coding DNA: TGTGCCAGCAGTACTACTACGGGACTAGCGGGAGACAACCCCTACGAGCAGTACTTC. It codes for CASSTTTGLAGDNPYEQYF.

This clone was counted a single time. V usage is TRBV4-3 and J usage is TRBJ2-1; 9 bases fit TRBD2. The CDR3 loop spans 15 amino acids. CDR1 is LGHNA, CDR2 YSLEER, per germline. The trim removed 1 base at V and 8 bases at J, leaving 6 bases unmatched. CDR3 loop: CASSQGASGGHEQFF. DNA for the CDR3: TGCGCCAGCAGCCAAGGGGCCAGCGGGGGGCATGAGCAGTTCTTC.

The V call is TRBV6-5, the J call TRBJ1-4; D gene uncertain. The germline CDR1 and CDR2 sequences are MNHEY and SVGAGI. The V end was cut by 8 bases, the J end by 8 bases, with 15 bases between. The CDR3 contains 13 residues. This CDR3 is CASARQAYEKLFF. In nucleotides, the CDR3 is TGTGCCAGCGCCCGACAAGCTTACGAAAAACTGTTTTTT.

The chain is built from TRBV6-5 and TRBJ1-2, with 7 bases fitting TRBD1. V trimming: 7 bases; J trimming: 7 bases; junction bases outside the gene matches: 6. The germline V gene has CDR1 MNHEY and CDR2 SVGAGI. The CDR3 has 12 amino acids. The chain's CDR3 is CASKQGLRGYTF. Written as DNA, the CDR3 is TGTGCCAGCAAACAGGGGTTGCGTGGCTACACCTTC.

This sequence joins TRBV4-1 and TRBJ2-7; D is ambiguous. V was clipped by 0 bases and J by 6 bases, with 12 bases between them. CDR3 length: 14 amino acids. The germline CDR1 and CDR2 sequences are MGHRA and YSYEKL. CDR3 amino acids: CASSQEGISAEQYF. In nucleotides, the CDR3 is TGCGCCAGCAGCCAAGAGGGCATAAGTGCCGAGCAGTACTTC.

This chain joins TRBV6-5 and TRBJ2-1; a possible D gene is TRBD1 (5 bases). The CDR3 length is 14 residues. V gave up 8 bases and J gave up 1 base, with 12 bases separating them. Germline loops: CDR1 MNHEY, CDR2 SVGAGI. Here the CDR3 DNA reads TGTGCCAGCGGGCTCAGGGAATCCTACAATGAGCAGTTCTTC. As protein: CASGLRESYNEQFF.

CDR3 coding DNA: TGCGCCAGCGGCTCGGACAGCGGGGACACTGAAGCTTTCTTT. It codes for CASGSDSGDTEAFF. V and J are TRBV23-1 and TRBJ1-1; possibly TRBD1 for D (6 bases). Being an ORF, TRBV23-1 has a function that is uncertain. The CDR3 is made up of 14 amino acids. V lost 8 bases and J 3 bases, leaving 16 bases between the germline ends.